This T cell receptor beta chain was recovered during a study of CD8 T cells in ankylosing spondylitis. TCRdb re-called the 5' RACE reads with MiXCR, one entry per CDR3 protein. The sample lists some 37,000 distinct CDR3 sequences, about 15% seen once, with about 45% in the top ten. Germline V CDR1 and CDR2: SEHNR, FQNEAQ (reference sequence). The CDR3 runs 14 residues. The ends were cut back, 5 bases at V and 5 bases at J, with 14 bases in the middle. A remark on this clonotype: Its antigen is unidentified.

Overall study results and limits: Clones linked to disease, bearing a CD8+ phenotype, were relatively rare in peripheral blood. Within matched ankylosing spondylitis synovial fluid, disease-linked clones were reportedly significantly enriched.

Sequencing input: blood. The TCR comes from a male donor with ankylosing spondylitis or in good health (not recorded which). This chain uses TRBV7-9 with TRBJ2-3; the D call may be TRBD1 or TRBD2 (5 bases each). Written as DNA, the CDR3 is TGTGCCAGCAGCCCGGTGGGGGTCAGAGATACGCAGTATTTT. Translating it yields CASSPVGVRDTQYF.